The 28 T cell receptor beta chains given below trace back to one sample, sequenced in a study of T cell repertoires in cytomegalovirus infection (dated by TCRdb to the late 2010s). The run used an Illumina HiSeq 1500. TCRdb reanalyzed the raw reads on its own, using fastp at Q25 for trimming and MiXCR for clone calling, and kept in-frame beta chains. Each entry is one CDR3 protein sequence, shown with its most common DNA and genes. The sample yields around 300,000 distinct CDR3 sequences; 25% were counted once. Clones ranked in the top ten supply over 11% of the sample. Sequencing input: PBMCs. These receptors were taken from a human donor in good health (CMV status not recorded). Some clones in this sample may be carry-over from other donors' samples.

This clonotype was counted between two and nine times. V usage is TRBV20-1 and J usage is TRBJ2-1; no reliable D call. The CDR3 is made up of 16 amino acids. The V and J ends lost 5 bases and 3 bases respectively, with 20 bases between them. Per the germline V gene, CDR1 is DFQATT and CDR2 is SNEGSKA (reference sequence). The CDR3 DNA reads as TGCAGTGCTTTCCGTCCCCCCCAAGGTTACTACAATGAGCAGTTCTTC. It specifies CSAFRPPQGYYNEQFF.

This clonotype was observed many times. This rearrangement joins TRBV7-2 to TRBJ2-1; D may be TRBD1 (6 bases). The CDR3 totals 15 residues. Germline CDR1 reads SGHTA; CDR2 reads FQGNSA. Trimming removed 6 bases from V and 7 bases from J, with 19 bases in between. Written as DNA, the CDR3 is TGTGCCAGCAGGCCCCCCTCCACAGGGCGGAATGAGCAGTTCTTC. This translates into CASRPPSTGRNEQFF.

The table lists this clonotype with a few counts. CDR3 sequence reads: CASSPPGLGGGYNEQFF. The CDR3 DNA follows: TGTGCCAGCTCACCACCGGGTTTAGGCGGGGGCTACAATGAGCAGTTCTTC. J is TRBJ2-1 and V is TRBV18, with 7 bases aligning to TRBD2. The V gene end was trimmed by 0 bases and the J gene end by 3 bases; junction bases not matched to a gene: 8. The length of the CDR3 is 17 residues. Germline V lookup: CDR1 KGHSH, CDR2 LQKENI.

The J gene is TRBJ2-7, the V gene TRBV27; D call uncertain. Trimming took 0 bases from V and 2 from J, leaving 11 bases between them. Per the germline V gene, CDR1 is MNHEY and CDR2 is SMNVEV (reference sequence). This CDR3 has 15 amino acids. CDR3 sequence reads: CASSLSTGVTYEQYF. CDR3 nucleotides: TGTGCCAGCAGTTTATCGACCGGTGTCACCTACGAGCAGTACTTC.

This clonotype was detected only a few times. The rearrangement links TRBV11-1 to TRBJ2-1; D may match TRBD1 or TRBD2 (5 bases each). Germline loops: CDR1 SGHAT, CDR2 FQDESV (reference sequence). CDR3 length equals 16 residues. V shed 4 bases and J shed 7 bases, with 20 bases lying between them. CDR3: CASSSTGSRGGNEQFF. DNA for the CDR3: TGTGCCAGCAGCTCGACGGGGTCGAGGGGTGGGAATGAGCAGTTCTTC.

The chain is built from TRBV6-5 and TRBJ2-1; 9 bases align to TRBD2. The CDR3 consists of 15 residues. Germline V gene sequence: CDR1 MNHEY, CDR2 SVGAGI. With V trimmed by 0 bases and J by 8 bases, 5 bases remained unmatched. The CDR3 reads CASSYSELAGHEQFF. Here the CDR3 DNA reads TGTGCCAGCAGTTACTCTGAGCTAGCGGGACATGAGCAGTTCTTC.

This chain uses TRBV4-3 with TRBJ1-4; D possibly corresponds to TRBD1 (6 bases). The CDR3 is made up of 15 amino acids. Trimming took 6 bases from V and 6 from J, leaving 17 bases between them. Germline loops: CDR1 LGHNA, CDR2 YSLEER. The CDR3 here is CASRGGGGRDEKLFF. CDR3 nucleotide sequence: TGCGCCAGCAGGGGGGGGGGGGGGCGGGATGAAAAACTGTTTTTT.

The genes are TRBV11-2 and TRBJ2-5; D could derive from TRBD1 or TRBD2 (5 bases each). Trimming stripped 9 bases from V and 2 bases from J, with 16 bases between. This CDR3 has 14 amino acids. In germline, CDR1 is SGHAT, CDR2 FQNNGV. CDR3 coding DNA: TGTGCCAGTAGGCGGTCCGGGGCACAAGAGACCCAGTACTTC. Its translation is CASRRSGAQETQYF.

The chain combines TRBV6-1 with TRBJ2-1; 8 nucleotides align to TRBD2. The trim removed 9 bases at V and 7 bases at J, leaving 17 bases unmatched. CDR3 length equals 16 residues. Germline-derived CDR1 and CDR2 are MNHNS and SASEGT. The CDR3 DNA is TGTGCCAGTACCCCCACGCTTCCCAGCGGGAGAAATGAGCAGTTCTTC. The encoded protein is CASTPTLPSGRNEQFF.

This clonotype has more than one count but fewer than ten. The rearrangement joins TRBV27 to TRBJ2-1; the D gene could be TRBD1 or TRBD2 (6 bases each). This CDR3 contains 17 residues. CDR1 and CDR2 (germline): MNHEY, SMNVEV (reference sequence). The V end lost 3 bases, the J end lost 0 bases, and 15 bases lay between the germline ends. CDR3 loop: CASSFRTGASSYNEQFF. CDR3 in DNA: TGTGCCAGCAGTTTCAGGACGGGGGCCAGCTCCTACAATGAGCAGTTCTTC.

The rearrangement uses TRBV11-3 and TRBJ2-3, with D tentatively TRBD2 (5 bases). Per the germline V gene, CDR1 is SGHNT and CDR2 is YENEEA. This CDR3 is built from 17 residues. Trimming stripped 1 base from V and 3 bases from J, with 17 bases between. The CDR3 DNA sequence: TGTGCCAGCAGCTTAGCCCTAGCCGGAGGTGGTACAGATACGCAGTATTTT. It is translated as CASSLALAGGGTDTQYF.

The chain couples TRBV2 to TRBJ2-3; 8 positions agree with TRBD1. With 4 bases clipped from V and 4 bases from J, the junction kept 4 bases outside the gene matches. The CDR3 consists of 14 residues. Per the germline V gene, CDR1 is SNHLY and CDR2 is FYNNEI. The CDR3 loop reads CASSVNRGADTQYF. CDR3 bases: TGTGCCAGCAGTGTAAACAGGGGGGCAGATACGCAGTATTTT.

This clonotype was seen a few times. The rearrangement uses TRBV28 and TRBJ1-1, with D possibly being TRBD1 (5 bases). Germline CDR1 MDHEN, CDR2 SYDVKM. This CDR3 contains 15 residues. Trimming removed 5 bases from V and 5 bases from J, with 18 bases in between. The CDR3 region is CASSPPGDFGTEAFF. The CDR3, as DNA: TGTGCCAGCAGTCCCCCGGGGGACTTTGGAACTGAAGCTTTCTTT.

This clonotype was observed many times. The V gene is TRBV7-8, the J gene TRBJ1-5; D possibly corresponds to TRBD1 (5 bases). CDR1 and CDR2 from the germline V gene are SGHVS and FQNEAQ. This CDR3 spans 15 amino acids. Trimming stripped 5 bases from V and 0 bases from J, with 11 bases between. In DNA, the CDR3 is TGTGCCAGCAGCGCTGACAGTTATAGCAATCAGCCCCAGCATTTT. Residues: CASSADSYSNQPQHF. Combining the CDR3 with reference TRBV7-8 and TRBJ1-5 gives the whole variable domain GAGVSQSPRYKVAKRGQDVALRCDPISGHVSLFWYQQALGQGPEFLTYFQNEAQLDKSGLPSDRFFAERPEGSVSTLKIQRTQQEDSAVYLCASSADSYSNQPQHFGDGTRLSIL.

Only a few counts were recorded for this clonotype. The V and J genes are TRBV6-1 and TRBJ1-4; TRBD1 is a possible D gene (5 bases). V dropped 8 bases and J dropped 4 bases, with 17 bases sitting between them. Germline CDR1 MNHNS, CDR2 SASEGT. The CDR3 loop spans 15 amino acids. CDR3 sequence (DNA): TGTGCCAGCTTAGCAAGGCGGGACGGTAATGAAAAACTGTTTTTT. Its translation: CASLARRDGNEKLFF.

This clonotype is medium-sized in the sample. V gene TRBV7-6 combines with J gene TRBJ2-1; 8 bases are a match to TRBD2. After removal of 5 bases from V and 1 base from J, the junction contained 16 bases not matched to a gene. The germline V gene has CDR1 SGHVS and CDR2 FNYEAQ. The CDR3 is 19 residues long. The CDR3 nucleotides are TGTGCCAGCAGCCCTAGGTTTGGCGGGAGGTCGACATCCTACAATGAGCAGTTCTTC. Its protein is CASSPRFGGRSTSYNEQFF.

This clonotype came up a few times. The gene calls are TRBV12-3 or TRBV12-4 and TRBJ2-2, with TRBD2 matching over 10 bases. V lost 7 bases and J lost 6; bases outside the gene matches: 11. This CDR3 region has 16 residues. For the CDR3, the DNA is TGTGCCAGCATCAACCCCCTAGCGGGAGTCCCCGGGGAGCTGTTTTTT. This sequence encodes CASINPLAGVPGELFF.

The CDR3 is CSPRDITNEKLFF. CDR3 sequence (DNA): TGCAGTCCCCGGGACATAACTAATGAAAAACTGTTTTTT. J is TRBJ1-4 and V is TRBV20-1; possible D gene TRBD1, 6 bases. CDR3 size: 13 residues. In germline, CDR1 is DFQATT, CDR2 SNEGSKA (reference sequence). V gave up 8 bases and J gave up 1 base, with 11 bases separating them.

This sequence joins TRBV28 and TRBJ2-1, with 8 bases identical to TRBD2. Germline values: CDR1 MDHEN, CDR2 SYDVKM. This CDR3 comprises 14 residues. J was trimmed by 8 bases and V by 5 bases; bases with no gene match: 8. CDR3 bases: TGTGCCAGCAGTAGGGCGGGAGGTGGGTATGAGCAGTTCTTC. It translates to CASSRAGGGYEQFF.

J is TRBJ2-6 and V is TRBV5-1, with D possibly being TRBD2 (6 bases). Germline CDR1 is SGHRS and CDR2 is YFSETQ. The CDR3 length is 15 residues. Trimming took off 2 bases at V and 2 bases at J, with 8 bases between the two ends. The CDR3: CASSFRRAGANVLTF. The CDR3, as DNA: TGCGCCAGCAGCTTTCGGAGGGCTGGGGCCAACGTCCTGACTTTC.

This clonotype has ten or more counts. V and J are TRBV6-1 and TRBJ2-1; D not resolved. The V gene lost 3 bases and the J gene lost 3 bases, with 12 bases spanning the gap. The germline V gene has CDR1 MNHNS and CDR2 SASEGT. The CDR3 totals 15 residues. CDR3 coding DNA: TGTGCCAGCAGTGACCGACCCGACAACTACAATGAGCAGTTCTTC. Protein: CASSDRPDNYNEQFF.

This sequence joins TRBV7-9 and TRBJ2-4, with no clear D. The CDR3 runs 12 residues. V was trimmed by 5 bases and J by 8 bases, leaving 10 bases between them. The germline CDR1 and CDR2 sequences are SEHNR and FQNEAQ (reference sequence). The CDR3 loop is CASSPPVDIQYF. The CDR3 nucleotides read TGTGCCAGCAGCCCCCCAGTTGACATTCAGTACTTC.

This clonotype occurred a few times. The CDR3 bases are TGCAGTGCTCTAGGCGTCAGGATTAATTCACCCCTCCACTTT. It yields the protein CSALGVRINSPLHF. The chain uses TRBV20-1 and TRBJ1-6; D unclear. V was cut by 5 bases and J by 6 bases, with 14 bases left in between. The V gene's germline CDR1 is DFQATT and CDR2 SNEGSKA (reference sequence). The CDR3 totals 14 residues.

The rearrangement links TRBV12-3 or TRBV12-4 to TRBJ2-3; 10 bases are shared with TRBD2. Trimming took 7 bases from V and 0 from J; bases not matched to a gene: 7. This CDR3 region has 16 residues. The CDR3 DNA sequence: TGTGCCAGCACCCTCGGACTAGCGGCTAGCACAGATACGCAGTATTTT. Translation gives CASTLGLAASTDTQYF.

This clonotype was counted at least ten times. The CDR3 is CASSSRVSGGAGADTQYF. The CDR3 DNA reads as TGTGCCAGCAGCTCCCGGGTTAGCGGGGGGGCCGGGGCAGATACGCAGTATTTT. The chain joins TRBV7-6 to TRBJ2-3; 11 bases map to TRBD2. Per germline, CDR1 SGHVS and CDR2 FNYEAQ. This CDR3 has 18 residues. After removal of 4 bases from V and 4 bases from J, the junction contained 13 bases not matched to a gene.

The J gene is TRBJ2-1, the V gene TRBV5-5; a weak D match, TRBD2 (5 bases). This CDR3 comprises 16 residues. Trimming cost V 1 base and J 2 bases, with 13 bases left between them. Germline CDR1 SGHKS, CDR2 YYEKEE (reference sequence). The CDR3 coding sequence is TGTGCCAGCAGCTTGAGTGGAGGACCGACCTACAATGAGCAGTTCTTC. Residues: CASSLSGGPTYNEQFF.

This clonotype was counted many times. The chain uses TRBV7-6 and TRBJ2-1; D may be TRBD2 (6 bases). CDR1 is SGHVS and CDR2 is FNYEAQ in the germline V gene. The CDR3 spans 17 residues. Trimming took off 4 bases at V and 0 bases at J, with 16 bases between the two ends. CDR3 region: CASSSGGGTSSYNEQFF. The CDR3 region has the DNA TGTGCCAGCAGCTCCGGTGGAGGGACCAGCTCCTACAATGAGCAGTTCTTC.

This chain connects TRBV2 to TRBJ1-6; a possible D gene is TRBD1 (5 bases). The V end was cut by 3 bases, the J end by 8 bases, with 11 bases between. CDR3 length equals 14 residues. Germline V gene sequence: CDR1 SNHLY, CDR2 FYNNEI. The chain's CDR3 is CASSDRDWYSPLHF. In DNA form, the CDR3 reads TGTGCCAGCAGTGACCGGGACTGGTATTCACCCCTCCACTTT.